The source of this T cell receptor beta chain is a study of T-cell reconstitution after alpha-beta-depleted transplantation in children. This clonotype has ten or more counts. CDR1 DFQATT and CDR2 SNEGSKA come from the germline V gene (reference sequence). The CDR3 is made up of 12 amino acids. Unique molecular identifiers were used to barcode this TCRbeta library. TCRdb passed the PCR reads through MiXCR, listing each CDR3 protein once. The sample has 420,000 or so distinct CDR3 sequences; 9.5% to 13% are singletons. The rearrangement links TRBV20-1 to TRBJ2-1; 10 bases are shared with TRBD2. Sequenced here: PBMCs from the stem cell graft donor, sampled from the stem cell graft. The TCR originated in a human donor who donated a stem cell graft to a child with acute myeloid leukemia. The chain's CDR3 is CGLAGVRNEQFF. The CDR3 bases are TGCGGTCTAGCGGGAGTCCGGAATGAGCAGTTCTTC.